This TCR beta chain was profiled in a study of cytomegalovirus exposure and HLA in healthy donors. About this clone itself: What it binds is not known.

Regarding the study as a whole: A later analysis linked a missense DCLRE1C variant to TCR beta V- and J-gene trimming.

With 60 Vbeta and 13 Jbeta primers, the PCR was carried out. Sequencing used immunoSEQ multiplex PCR; TCRdb keeps in-frame clones, though not all of them. Of about 78,000 clones detected, around 70% appear once; the ten largest clones hold 11%. CDR1 is SQVTM and CDR2 is ANQGSEA in the germline V gene. This CDR3 comprises 12 residues. Trimming at V came to 7 bases and at J to 4 bases, leaving 6 bases not matched to a gene. The chain couples TRBV29-1 to TRBJ2-7; 8 bases are shared with TRBD2. The clonotype was recovered from a woman between 35 and 50 years old in good health and CMV-seropositive. The sequencing sample was made of PBMCs. The CDR3 protein is CSAALAGYEQYF. The CDR3 DNA sequence: TGCAGCGCCGCCTTAGCGGGATACGAGCAGTACTTC.